This TCR beta chain was obtained from a study of blood T cell repertoires in COVID-19. The germline V gene has CDR1 SGHDN and CDR2 FVKESK. This CDR3 comprises 14 residues. The ends were cut back, 1 base at V and 5 bases at J, with 11 bases in the middle. Profiled with immunoSEQ multiplex PCR; TCRdb holds only in-frame clones, not every one. The sample shows approximately 390,000 clones, 90% of them seen only once. Material: peripheral blood. The chain carries TRBV14 and TRBJ2-5; weak D call: TRBD2 (5 bases). This clonotype was obtained from a man aged 18 to 30 with active or convalescent COVID-19. In DNA, the CDR3 is TGTGCCAGCAGCCAAGGATTCGGGATCGAGACCCAGTACTTC. Translated: CASSQGFGIETQYF.